This entry features one TCR beta chain sequence. Its antigen remains undetermined. No base-level quality is on record; no much larger clone is a single base apart. TCRbeta CDR3 regions were amplified from genomic DNA using the immunoSEQ Assay, a bias-controlled multiplex PCR. Regarding the original processing steps: The number of nucleated cells in each sample was estimated from the amplification of reference gene primers within the assay. To quantify the absolute abundance of each unique TCRbeta CDR3 rearrangement, sequence reads were collapsed and filtered. For each sample, productive Simpson clonality was calculated as the square root of Simpson's diversity index across productive rearrangements. In TCRdb, the immuneACCESS table is reduced to in-frame sequences with V and J assigned. These tables do not hold every clone; where another copy was compared, an unresolved V gene accounts for under half, and the others remain unexplained. V and J calls plus clone size are reproduced from that table; the DNA served to infer D and trimming. The sample contains about 440,000 clones, 75% to 90% of them found a single time. Of the sample, around 4.5% falls within the top ten clones.

Germline trimming amounts to 8 bases on V and 3 bases on J, with 11 as the count of junction bases outside the gene matches. The CDR3 starts with the cysteine, ends with the phenylalanine, and has 15 residues. This entry keeps only the CDR3 DNA: 45 bases, framed from base 1. In the germline V gene, CDR1 corresponds to SNHLY and CDR2 to FYNNEI. The sample comes from a study of blood T cell repertoires in COVID-19 (dated by TCRdb to the early 2020s). Context from the whole study: Collaborator samples came from the United States, Italy and Spain and covered acute and convalescent phases of COVID-19. The prospective study material was composed of cDNA or gDNA derived from T cells, B-cell-depleted T cells, or PBMCs. Subjects who had been exposed to COVID-19, were actively infected with it, or had recovered from it provided the deeply sampled blood TCRbeta repertoires that made up the dataset. The repertoires were released in a freely available public database intended as a resource for research on the immune response to SARS-CoV-2. Samples came from the ongoing ImmuneRACE study (first 160 participants) plus 1,254 subjects from 6 global collaborators. Sample metadata almost always included a de-identified subject ID, COVID-19 status, age in years and sex. Where available, HLA class I and class II types were obtained from metadata supplied by the sample provider rather than from assay-based typing.

The collaborating institutions used their own protocols to collect whole blood in K2EDTA tubes. Collaborator samples were shipped for TCRbeta analysis as frozen whole blood, isolated PBMCs, or DNA extracted from either sample type. Results and caveats for the whole study, not just this receptor: How much clinical and demographic metadata was included differed by source and by participant, and the metadata was provided uncurated.

Recombination joined TRBV2 with TRBJ2-3; TRBD2 agrees with 7 junctional bases. Sequences were obtained from peripheral blood. The source of this sequence is a woman aged 25-40 years with acute or convalescent COVID-19. Here the CDR3 is given as CASARGRGGTDTQYF. The DNA is as follows: TGTGCCAGCGCCCGAGGGCGCGGGGGTACAGATACGCAGTATTTT.